This is a list of T cell receptor beta chains from one sample in a study of PD-L1 blockade in urothelial cancer. The repertoire was sequenced with immunoSEQ multiplex PCR; TCRdb's copy has only in-frame clones and lacks some. The data contain about 120,000 clones, about 82% of them singletons. The sample was PBMCs, taken around atezolizumab (anti-PD-L1) treatment. These receptors all come from a man aged 50 or older with urothelial cancer. Both conserved end residues are part of each CDR3. Each record gives: D gene, clone size, J gene, V gene, CDR3 DNA, CDR3 protein. D genes are given only for firm matches. Some rows mark clone size as missing; the rest say once, few, many or name a class of expanded clone.

TRBD2 | NA | TRBJ2-3 | TRBV5-1 | TGCGCCAGCAGCTTGGCCACTAGCGGCACAGATACGCAGTATTTT | CASSLATSGTDTQYF
TRBD1 | NA | TRBJ1-2 | TRBV28 | TGTGCCAGCAGGCCCGGGACAGGGTCCTTCTATGGCTACACCTTC | CASRPGTGSFYGYTF
NA | NA | TRBJ2-7 | TRBV27 | TGTGCCAGCAGCTTGATCGGGGGCTCCTACGAGCAGTACTTC | CASSLIGGSYEQYF
TRBD1 | NA | TRBJ1-5 | TRBV30 | TGTGCCTGGGCCGGACAGGGCAATCAGCCCCAGCATTTT | CAWAGQGNQPQHF
NA | NA | TRBJ2-1 | TRBV25-1 | TGTGCCAGCAGTGAACCTCTCATTACGGGTAGGAGCCAGTTCTTC | CASSEPLITGRSQFF
TRBD2 | NA | TRBJ2-3 | TRBV18 | TGTGCCAGCTCATTTGTGCGGGAGTACACAGATACGCAGTATTTT | CASSFVREYTDTQYF
NA | once | TRBJ2-1 | TRBV28 | TGTGCAGCCGAGGGTAGTATCCGTTCCTACAATGAGCAGTTCTTC | CAAEGSIRSYNEQFF
TRBD1 | NA | TRBJ1-2 | TRBV6-6 | TGTGCCAGCAGTCACGGACAGGGCCATGGCTACACCTTC | CASSHGQGHGYTF
TRBD2 | NA | TRBJ2-7 | TRBV28 | TGTGCCAGCACAACTCGGGGGGGGTCCTACGAGCAGTACTTC | CASTTRGGSYEQYF
TRBD2 | NA | TRBJ2-1 | TRBV7-9 | TGTGCCAGCAGCCAGAAGCTAGCGGGAGGCTCCTACAATGAGCAGTTCTTC | CASSQKLAGGSYNEQFF
TRBD1 | NA | TRBJ1-6 | TRBV9 | TGTGCCAGCAGCGTTGGACAGGGGGCCGGTTCACCCCTCCACTTT | CASSVGQGAGSPLHF
TRBD2 | NA | TRBJ2-7 | TRBV6-1 | TGTGCCAGCAGCCTGCTTAGCGGGAGGGCCCAGAGGTACTTC | CASSLLSGRAQRYF
NA | NA | TRBJ2-6 | TRBV19 | TGTGCCAGTTCCCCGTCCGGGGCCAACGTCCTGACTTTC | CASSPSGANVLTF
TRBD2 | NA | TRBJ2-7 | TRBV5-1 | TGCGCCAGCAGCTTGGGGGGTCTAGCGGGAGCGGACGAGCAGTACTTC | CASSLGGLAGADEQYF